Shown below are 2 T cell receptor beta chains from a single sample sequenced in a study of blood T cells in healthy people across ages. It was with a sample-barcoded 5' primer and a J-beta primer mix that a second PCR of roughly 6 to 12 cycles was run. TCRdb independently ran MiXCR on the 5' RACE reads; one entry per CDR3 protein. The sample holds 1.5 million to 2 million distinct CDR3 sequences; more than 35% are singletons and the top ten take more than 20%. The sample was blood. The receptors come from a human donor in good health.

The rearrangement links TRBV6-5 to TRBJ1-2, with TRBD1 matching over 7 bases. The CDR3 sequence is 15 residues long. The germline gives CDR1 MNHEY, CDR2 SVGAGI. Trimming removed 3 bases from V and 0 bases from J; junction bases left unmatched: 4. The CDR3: CASSYQQGTNYGYTF. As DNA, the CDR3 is TGTGCCAGCAGTTATCAACAGGGGACTAACTATGGCTACACCTTC.

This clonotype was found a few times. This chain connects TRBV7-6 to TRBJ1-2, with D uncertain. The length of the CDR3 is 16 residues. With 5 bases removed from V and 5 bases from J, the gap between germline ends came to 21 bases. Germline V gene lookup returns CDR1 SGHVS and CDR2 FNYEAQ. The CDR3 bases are TGTGCCAGCAGCCCACATGGTGGGCTGAAGGGATATGGCTACACCTTC. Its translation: CASSPHGGLKGYGYTF.